The rows below give T cell receptor beta chains drawn from one sample of a study of CD8 T cells in ankylosing spondylitis. TCRdb re-analysed the 5' RACE reads in MiXCR, keeping a single row per CDR3 protein. The data show around 25,000 distinct CDR3 sequences, with 10% to 15% seen just once and around 30% held by the top ten. Sequenced sample: blood. The receptors derive from a male donor with ankylosing spondylitis or in good health (not recorded which). Each CDR3 is given with its conserved first and last residue. The D gene is left open where the match is weak. Some rows mark clone size as missing; the rest say once, few, many or name a class of expanded clone.

V gene	J gene	clone size	D gene	CDR3 DNA	CDR3 protein
TRBV7-7	TRBJ2-2	.	.	TGTGCCAGCAGCTTAGATTCCGGGTTAGGCGGGGAGCTGTTTTTT	CASSLDSGLGGELFF
TRBV7-2	TRBJ2-7	.	.	TGTGCCAGCAGCCCCCTGACTACGCTATACTACGAGCAGTACTTC	CASSPLTTLYYEQYF
TRBV5-1	TRBJ1-1	few	TRBD1	TGCGCCAGCAAGGGACAGAAGAACACTGAAGCTTTCTTT	CASKGQKNTEAFF
TRBV29-1	TRBJ2-1	many	.	TGCAGCGTGGGGGGCGCCGGCGGTGAGCAGTTCTTC	CSVGGAGGEQFF
TRBV20-1	TRBJ2-1	few	.	TGCAGTGCCCCGAGGGGACTTGGCAATGAGCAGTTCTTC	CSAPRGLGNEQFF
TRBV28	TRBJ2-5	many	TRBD2	TGTGCCAGCGCGGATACGCTAGCGGGGGGCGCAGAGACCCAGTACTTC	CASADTLAGGAETQYF
TRBV20-1	TRBJ2-1	.	TRBD2	TGCAGTGCAACTGAGCGGGGGGGGGAGCAGTTCTTC	CSATERGGEQFF
TRBV12-3/TRBV12-4	TRBJ1-1	few	.	TGTGCCAGCAGTTTACGGGGGGTCACTGAAGCTTTCTTT	CASSLRGVTEAFF
TRBV4-1	TRBJ1-4	few	.	TGCGCCAGCAGCCTGAGAAGGGCCCCGGGACGAGAGAATGAAAAACTGTTTTTT	CASSLRRAPGRENEKLFF
TRBV12-3/TRBV12-4	TRBJ1-2	.	TRBD1	TGTGCCAGCAGGCCCCGACAGGGTTATTGCTACACCTTC	CASRPRQGYCYTF
TRBV20-1	TRBJ1-4	medium-sized	TRBD1	TGCAGTGCTCGACAGGGAGGGGATGAAAAACTGTTTTTT	CSARQGGDEKLFF
TRBV4-3	TRBJ2-3	.	.	TGCGCCAGCAGCCAAGATAACGTGGCGGGGGCCCGCACAGATACGCAGTATTTT	CASSQDNVAGARTDTQYF
TRBV7-9	TRBJ2-7	few	.	TGTGCCAGCAGCTTATCAGATTACGAGCAGTACTTC	CASSLSDYEQYF
TRBV29-1	TRBJ2-2	.	.	TGCAGCGCCTCAGGGCCCACCGGGGAGCTGTTTTTT	CSASGPTGELFF
TRBV4-3	TRBJ2-2	.	.	TGCGCCAGCAGCCAAGATGGGGGGGCGCGCACCGGGGAGCTGTTTTTT	CASSQDGGARTGELFF
TRBV6-2/TRBV6-3	TRBJ2-7	many	TRBD2	TGTGCCAGCAGTCCCTGGACTAGCGGGAGACCGCAGTACTTC	CASSPWTSGRPQYF
TRBV10-2	TRBJ2-2	many	TRBD1	TGCGCCAGCAGTGAGGGGACAGGTTACACCGGGGAGCTGTTTTTT	CASSEGTGYTGELFF
TRBV2	TRBJ2-7	many	TRBD1	TGTGCCAGCAGGGCAGAGGACAGGGTCCACGAGCAGTACTTC	CASRAEDRVHEQYF
TRBV5-1	TRBJ2-7	.	.	TGCGCCAGCAGCTTGCTGGGCTCCGAGCAGTACTTC	CASSLLGSEQYF
TRBV5-1	TRBJ2-3	few	.	TGCGCCAGCAGCCTGGGGTCGAAAGATACGCAGTATTTT	CASSLGSKDTQYF
TRBV24-1	TRBJ2-5	few	.	TGTGCCACCAGTGATACCCGGACGGCTCAAGAGACCCAGTACTTC	CATSDTRTAQETQYF
TRBV20-1	TRBJ2-4	.	.	TGCAGTGCAACCCTAAGAGCCAAAAACATTCAGTACTTC	CSATLRAKNIQYF
TRBV20-1	TRBJ1-2	.	TRBD1	TGCAGTGCTGAGGACCTAGGACAGGGAGGGTATGGCTACACCTTC	CSAEDLGQGGYGYTF
TRBV24-1	TRBJ2-2	few	.	TGTGCCACCAGTTCCCGTGGGTGGAGCACCGGGGAGCTGTTTTTT	CATSSRGWSTGELFF
TRBV20-1	TRBJ2-2	.	TRBD2	TGCAGTGCTAGAGTGGGCGGGGGAGGCACCGGGGAGCTGTTTTTT	CSARVGGGGTGELFF
TRBV10-3	TRBJ2-2	many	TRBD1	TGTGCCATCAGTCTTAGAGGGACAGGCAACACCGGGGAGCTGTTTTTT	CAISLRGTGNTGELFF
TRBV4-2	TRBJ1-1	.	.	TGTGCCAGCAGCTCCCGCTTGAACACTGAAGCTTTCTTT	CASSSRLNTEAFF
TRBV28	TRBJ1-6	few	TRBD1	TGTGCCGGCCGGGACAGGGGGAGTTCACCCCTCCACTTT	CAGRDRGSSPLHF
TRBV12-3/TRBV12-4	TRBJ2-3	.	TRBD2	TGTGCCAGCAGTTTAGCGCCAATGGGGCGGGGGGGCCCAGATACGCAGTATTTT	CASSLAPMGRGGPDTQYF
TRBV6-2/TRBV6-3	TRBJ2-5	.	.	TGTGCCAGCAGCCTTTTTCAAGAGACCCAGTACTTC	CASSLFQETQYF
TRBV11-2	TRBJ1-2	many	.	TGTGCCAGCAGCAAGAACTCCCTAGACTCTACTGGGGGCTACACCTTC	CASSKNSLDSTGGYTF
TRBV20-1	TRBJ2-3	many	TRBD2	TGCAGTGCTCCCGGACTAGCGGGGGGGCGGGATACGCAGTATTTT	CSAPGLAGGRDTQYF
TRBV28	TRBJ1-2	many	TRBD1	TGTGCCAGCAGTTCCGCCGGGACAGGGCACCTCTCTGGCTACACCTTC	CASSSAGTGHLSGYTF
TRBV6-2/TRBV6-3	TRBJ2-2	many	.	TGTGCCAGCAGTTACACCGGGTCGGGACTGACGAACACCGGGGAGCTGTTTTTT	CASSYTGSGLTNTGELFF
TRBV20-1	TRBJ2-5	many	.	TGCAGTGTTCCGGGACTAAACAGGGGTGGAGAGACCCAGTACTTC	CSVPGLNRGGETQYF
TRBV9	TRBJ2-2	few	TRBD1	TGTGCCAGCAGTACCGGGACAGCGAACACCGGGGAGCTGTTTTTT	CASSTGTANTGELFF
TRBV5-6	TRBJ2-1	few	.	TGTGCCAGCAGCAGCGCGGTCAGTTACAATGAGCAGTTCTTC	CASSSAVSYNEQFF
TRBV7-3	TRBJ1-1	many	TRBD1	TGTGCCAGCAGCTTAACCGACAGGGGGACTGAAGCTTTCTTT	CASSLTDRGTEAFF
TRBV20-1	TRBJ2-1	many	TRBD2	TGCAGTGCCCTTGGACTAGCCGGCCTGTACAATGAGCAGTTCTTC	CSALGLAGLYNEQFF
TRBV3-1	TRBJ2-1	.	.	TGTGCCAGCAGCCAAGGTCTGGCCCGGTCTTTTAAGGATGAGCAGTTCTTC	CASSQGLARSFKDEQFF
TRBV25-1	TRBJ2-7	.	.	TGTGCCAGCAGTGAATATAAGGCCAAGATCTACGAGCAGTACTTC	CASSEYKAKIYEQYF
TRBV12-3/TRBV12-4	TRBJ2-3	many	TRBD1	TGTGCCAGCAGGGGGACAGCGGATACGCAGTATTTT	CASRGTADTQYF
TRBV20-1	TRBJ2-2	.	TRBD2	TGCAGTGCGCAGGGACTAGCCGGGGAGCTGTTTTTT	CSAQGLAGELFF
TRBV27	TRBJ2-1	.	TRBD2	TGTGCCAGCAGTCTCGGGACTAGCGGCTACAATGAGCAGTTCTTC	CASSLGTSGYNEQFF
TRBV7-6	TRBJ2-2	few	.	TGTGCCAGCAGCTTCCTAACGGGCAGCAACACCGGGGAGCTGTTTTTT	CASSFLTGSNTGELFF
TRBV20-1	TRBJ1-1	many	.	TGCAGTGCTAGACCGGATATCGCTTTGAACACTGAAGCTTTCTTT	CSARPDIALNTEAFF
TRBV4-3	TRBJ2-5	few	.	TGCGCCAGCAGCCAAGGAGGACGGCAAGAGACCCAGTACTTC	CASSQGGRQETQYF